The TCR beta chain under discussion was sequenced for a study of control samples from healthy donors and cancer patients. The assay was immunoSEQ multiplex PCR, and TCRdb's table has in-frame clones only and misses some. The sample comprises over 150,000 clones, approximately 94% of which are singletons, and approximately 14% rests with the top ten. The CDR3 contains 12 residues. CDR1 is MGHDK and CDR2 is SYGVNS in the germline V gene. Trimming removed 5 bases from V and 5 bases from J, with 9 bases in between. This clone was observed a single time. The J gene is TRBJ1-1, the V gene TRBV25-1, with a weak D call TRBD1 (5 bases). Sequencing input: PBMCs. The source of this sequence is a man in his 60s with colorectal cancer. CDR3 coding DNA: TGTGCCAGCAGTAAGACAGTAACTGAAGCTTTCTTT. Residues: CASSKTVTEAFF.